This T cell receptor (beta chain) was obtained from a study of T-cell memory formation after mild COVID-19. Points from the study as a whole: Contracting CD4+ clones were located mainly in CM and EM, and CD8+ clones in EMRA.

The V and J ends lost 4 bases and 6 bases, in that order; junction bases with no gene match: 7. The germline gives CDR1 SGHKS, CDR2 YYEKEE (reference sequence). The CDR3 totals 14 residues. In TCRdb, the 5' RACE reads were re-called with MiXCR into one record per CDR3 protein. Of almost 350,000 distinct CDR3 sequences in the sample, more than 20% were seen once. This clonotype showed up just a few times. The antigen remains unidentified. This TCR came from a man aged 18 to 35 who had mild COVID-19 (a few samples of this study predate the infection). Cell type and time point are not known. The chain joins TRBV5-5 to TRBJ2-3, with 8 bases fitting TRBD2. What was sequenced was PBMCs or a T cell subset sorted from them (not recorded which). The CDR3 loop is CASSHPAGDDTQYF. In DNA form, the CDR3 reads TGTGCCAGCAGCCATCCAGCGGGGGACGATACGCAGTATTTT.